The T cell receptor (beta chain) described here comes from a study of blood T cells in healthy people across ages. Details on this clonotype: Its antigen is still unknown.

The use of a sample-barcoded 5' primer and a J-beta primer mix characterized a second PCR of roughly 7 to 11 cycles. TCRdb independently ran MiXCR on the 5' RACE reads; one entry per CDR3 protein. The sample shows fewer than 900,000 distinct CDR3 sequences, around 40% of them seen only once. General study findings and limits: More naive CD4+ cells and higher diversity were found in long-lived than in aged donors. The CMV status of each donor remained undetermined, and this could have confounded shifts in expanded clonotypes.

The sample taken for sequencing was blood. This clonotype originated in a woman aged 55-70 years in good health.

The CDR3 reads CASSQDREVHEQFF. As DNA, the CDR3 is TGTGCCAGCAGCCAAGATCGCGAGGTCCATGAGCAGTTCTTC. The rearrangement uses TRBV3-1 and TRBJ2-1; D call uncertain. The CDR3 totals 14 residues. V lost 0 bases to trimming and J lost 8 bases, with 11 bases between them. Germline V gene lookup returns CDR1 LGHDT and CDR2 YNNKEL (reference sequence).